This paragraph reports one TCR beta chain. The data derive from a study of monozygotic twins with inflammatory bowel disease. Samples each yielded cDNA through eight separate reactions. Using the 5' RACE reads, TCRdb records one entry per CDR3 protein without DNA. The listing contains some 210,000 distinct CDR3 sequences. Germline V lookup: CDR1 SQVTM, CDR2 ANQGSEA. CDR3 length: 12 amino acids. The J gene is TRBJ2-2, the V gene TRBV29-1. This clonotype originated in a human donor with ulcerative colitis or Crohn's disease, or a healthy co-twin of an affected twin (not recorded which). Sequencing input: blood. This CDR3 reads CSVDSNTGELFF.